This T cell receptor (beta chain) was profiled in a study of blood T cell repertoires in COVID-19. Study background: Samples representing acute and convalescent COVID-19 were sourced from the United States, Italy and Spain. Nucleic acid was either cDNA or gDNA, and it came from T cells, B-cell-depleted T cells, or PBMCs.

Seattle-derived patients entered the study during active infection and were followed longitudinally. Authors' analysis steps: Estimates of nucleated cell counts were drawn from the amplification of reference gene primers. Method: immunoSEQ multiplex PCR; TCRdb's copy keeps in-frame clones and lacks some. V and J calls and clone size are copied from that table; D and trimming were computed from the DNA. The sample lists about 230,000 clones, under 90% occurring once. V was clipped by 0 bases and J by 2 bases, with 15 bases between them. CDR1 is SGDLS and CDR2 is YYNGEE in the germline V gene. The CDR3 sequence is 16 residues long.

The chain combines TRBV9 with TRBJ2-7, with D possibly being TRBD2 (5 bases). The sample consisted of peripheral blood. The sequence derives from a man aged 45-65 years with COVID-19, enrolled during active disease. The CDR3 region is CASSVGPGRGAYEQYF. CDR3 nucleotide sequence: TGTGCCAGCAGCGTAGGACCGGGAAGAGGAGCCTACGAGCAGTACTTC.